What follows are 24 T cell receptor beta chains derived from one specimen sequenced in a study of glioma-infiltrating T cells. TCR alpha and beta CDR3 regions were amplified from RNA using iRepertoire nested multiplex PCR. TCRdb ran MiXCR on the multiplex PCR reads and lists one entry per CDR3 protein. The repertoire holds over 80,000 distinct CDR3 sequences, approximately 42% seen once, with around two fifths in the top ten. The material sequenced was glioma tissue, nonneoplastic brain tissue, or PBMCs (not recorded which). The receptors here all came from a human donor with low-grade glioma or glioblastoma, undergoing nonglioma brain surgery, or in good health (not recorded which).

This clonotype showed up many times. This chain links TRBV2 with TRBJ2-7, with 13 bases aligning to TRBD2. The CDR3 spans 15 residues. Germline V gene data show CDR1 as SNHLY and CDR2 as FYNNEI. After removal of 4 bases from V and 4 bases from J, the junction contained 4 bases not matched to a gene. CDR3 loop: CASSGTSGRVYEQYF. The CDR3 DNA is TGTGCCAGCAGTGGGACTAGCGGGAGAGTGTACGAGCAGTACTTC. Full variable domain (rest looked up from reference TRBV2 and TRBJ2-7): EPEVTQTPSHQVTQMGQEVILRCVPISNHLYFYWYRQILGQKVEFLVSFYNNEISEKSEIFDDQFSVERPDGSNFTLKIRSTKLEDSAMYFCASSGTSGRVYEQYFGPGTRLTVT.

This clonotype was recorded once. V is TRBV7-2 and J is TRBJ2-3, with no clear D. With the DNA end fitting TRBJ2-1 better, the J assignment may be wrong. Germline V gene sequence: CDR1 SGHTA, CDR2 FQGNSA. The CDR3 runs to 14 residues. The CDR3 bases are TGTGCCAGCAGCTTATACGGGTGGTACAATGAGCAGTTCTTC. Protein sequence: CASSLYGWYNEQFF.

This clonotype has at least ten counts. The CDR3 DNA reads as TGCGCCAGCAGCCAAGATTACGGCAGGGACTATGGCTACACCTTC. This gives the protein CASSQDYGRDYGYTF. V gene TRBV4-3 combines with J gene TRBJ1-2, with D perhaps TRBD1 (5 bases). CDR1 and CDR2 (germline): LGHNA, YSLEER. This CDR3 is 15 amino acids long. Trimming left V 0 bases short and J 3 bases short, with 11 bases between.

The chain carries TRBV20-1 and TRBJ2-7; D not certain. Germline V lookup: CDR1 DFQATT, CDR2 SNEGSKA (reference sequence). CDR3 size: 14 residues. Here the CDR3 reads CSSVPQRRYYEQYF. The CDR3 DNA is TGCAGCTCCGTCCCCCAGAGAAGGTACTACGAGCAGTACTTC.

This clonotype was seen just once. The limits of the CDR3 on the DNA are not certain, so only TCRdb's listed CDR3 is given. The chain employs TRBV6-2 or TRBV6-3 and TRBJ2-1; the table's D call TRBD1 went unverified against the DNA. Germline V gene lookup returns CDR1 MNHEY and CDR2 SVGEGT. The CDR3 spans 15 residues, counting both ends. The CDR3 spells CANSPVGGGIVEQLF.

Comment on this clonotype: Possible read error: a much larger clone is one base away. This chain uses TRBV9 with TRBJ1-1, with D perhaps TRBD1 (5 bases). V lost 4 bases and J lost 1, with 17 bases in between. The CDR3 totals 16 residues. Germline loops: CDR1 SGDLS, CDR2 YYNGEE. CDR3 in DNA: TGTGCCAGCAGCCCCCTAAGCGGAGGGACGAACACTGAAGCTTTCTTT. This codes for CASSPLSGGTNTEAFF.

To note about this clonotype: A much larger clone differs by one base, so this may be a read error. The CDR3 loop reads CASSLRDRGGDEQFF. The CDR3 DNA is TGCGCCAGCAGCCTCCGGGACAGGGGGGGGGATGAGCAGTTCTTC. V is TRBV5-1 and J is TRBJ2-1; 11 nucleotides match TRBD1. The CDR3 totals 15 residues. The germline V gene encodes CDR1 SGHRS and CDR2 YFSETQ. With V trimmed by 4 bases and J by 8 bases, 8 bases remained unmatched.

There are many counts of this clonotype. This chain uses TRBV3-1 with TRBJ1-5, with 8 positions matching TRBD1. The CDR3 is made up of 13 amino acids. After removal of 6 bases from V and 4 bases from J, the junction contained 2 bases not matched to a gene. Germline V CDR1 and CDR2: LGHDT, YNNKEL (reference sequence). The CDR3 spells CASSRTGNQPQHF. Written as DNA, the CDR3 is TGTGCCAGCAGTCGGACAGGGAATCAGCCCCAGCATTTT.

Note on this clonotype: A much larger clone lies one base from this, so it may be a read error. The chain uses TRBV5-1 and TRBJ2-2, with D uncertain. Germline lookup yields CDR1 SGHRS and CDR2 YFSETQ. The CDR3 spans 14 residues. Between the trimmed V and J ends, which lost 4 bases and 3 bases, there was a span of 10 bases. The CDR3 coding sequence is TGCGCCAGCAGCCATAAATTGGACACCGGGGAGCTGTTTTTT. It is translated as CASSHKLDTGELFF.

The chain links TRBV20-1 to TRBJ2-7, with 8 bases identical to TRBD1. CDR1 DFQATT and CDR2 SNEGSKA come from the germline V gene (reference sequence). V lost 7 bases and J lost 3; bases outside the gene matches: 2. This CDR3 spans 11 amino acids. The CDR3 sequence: CSVGTGYEQYF. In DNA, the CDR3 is TGCAGTGTCGGGACAGGCTACGAGCAGTACTTC.

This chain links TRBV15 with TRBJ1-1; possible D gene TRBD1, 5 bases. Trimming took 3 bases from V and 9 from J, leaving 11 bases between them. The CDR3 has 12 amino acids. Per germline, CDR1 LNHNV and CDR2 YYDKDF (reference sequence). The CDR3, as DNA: TGTGCCACCAGCAGGGACGACAGTAAAGCTTTCTTT. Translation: CATSRDDSKAFF.

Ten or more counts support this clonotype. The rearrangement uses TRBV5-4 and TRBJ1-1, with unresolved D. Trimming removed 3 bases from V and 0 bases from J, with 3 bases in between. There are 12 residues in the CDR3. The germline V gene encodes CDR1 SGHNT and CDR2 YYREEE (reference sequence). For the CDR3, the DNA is TGTGCCAGCAGCTACTTGAACACTGAAGCTTTCTTT. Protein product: CASSYLNTEAFF.

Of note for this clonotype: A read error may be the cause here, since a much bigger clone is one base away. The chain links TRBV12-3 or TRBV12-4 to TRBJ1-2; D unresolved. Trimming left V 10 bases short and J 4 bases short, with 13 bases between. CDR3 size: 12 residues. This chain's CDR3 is CAISGESYGYTF. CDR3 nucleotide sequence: TGTGCCATCAGCGGAGAGAGCTATGGCTACACCTTC.

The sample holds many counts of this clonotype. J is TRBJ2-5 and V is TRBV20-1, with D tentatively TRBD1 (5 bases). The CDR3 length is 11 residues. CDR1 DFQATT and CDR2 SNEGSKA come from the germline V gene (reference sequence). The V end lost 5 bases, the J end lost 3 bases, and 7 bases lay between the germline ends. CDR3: CSAQGKETQYF. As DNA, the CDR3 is TGCAGTGCTCAGGGAAAAGAGACCCAGTACTTC.

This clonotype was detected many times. Written as DNA, the CDR3 is TGTGCCAGCAGCTCGGCCCTAGCGGGAGGGCTAGGGGAGCAGTACTTC. This sequence encodes CASSSALAGGLGEQYF. The chain recombines TRBV6-1 with TRBJ2-7, with 12 bases aligning to TRBD2. After removal of 6 bases from V and 7 bases from J, the junction contained 13 bases not matched to a gene. CDR3 length: 16 amino acids. The germline gives CDR1 MNHNS, CDR2 SASEGT.

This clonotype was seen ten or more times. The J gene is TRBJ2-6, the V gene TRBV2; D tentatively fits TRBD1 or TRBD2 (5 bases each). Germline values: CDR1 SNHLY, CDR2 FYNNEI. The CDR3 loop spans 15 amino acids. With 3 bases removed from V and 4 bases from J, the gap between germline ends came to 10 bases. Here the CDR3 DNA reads TGTGCCAGCAGTGACAGGGACGGGGGGGCCAACGTCCTGACTTTC. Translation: CASSDRDGGANVLTF.

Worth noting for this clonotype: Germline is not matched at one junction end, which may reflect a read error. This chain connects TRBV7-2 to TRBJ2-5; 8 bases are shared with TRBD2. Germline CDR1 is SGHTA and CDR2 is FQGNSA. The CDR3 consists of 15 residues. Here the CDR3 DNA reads TGTGACAGCAGCCTAGGGGCGGGAGGAAGGGAGACCCAGTACTTC. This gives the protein CDSSLGAGGRETQYF.

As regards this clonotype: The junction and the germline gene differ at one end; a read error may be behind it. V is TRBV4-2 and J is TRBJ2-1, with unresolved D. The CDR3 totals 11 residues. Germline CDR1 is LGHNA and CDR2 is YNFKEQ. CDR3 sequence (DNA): TGTGCCAGCAGCCAAGGCTACGAGCAGCTCTTC. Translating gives CASSQGYEQLF.

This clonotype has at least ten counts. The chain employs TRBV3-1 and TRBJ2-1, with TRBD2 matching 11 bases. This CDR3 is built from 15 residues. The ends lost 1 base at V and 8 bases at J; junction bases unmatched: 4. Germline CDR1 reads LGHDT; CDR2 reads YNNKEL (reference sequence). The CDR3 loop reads CASSQVLAGGDEQFF. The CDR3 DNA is TGTGCCAGCAGCCAAGTTCTAGCGGGAGGAGATGAGCAGTTCTTC.

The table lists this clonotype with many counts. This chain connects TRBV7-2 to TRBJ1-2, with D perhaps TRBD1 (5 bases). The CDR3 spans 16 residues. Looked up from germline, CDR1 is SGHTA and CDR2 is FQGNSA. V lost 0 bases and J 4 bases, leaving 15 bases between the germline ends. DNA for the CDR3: TGTGCCAGCAGCTTAGCCGAGGTGGGGGGTACCTATGGCTACACCTTC. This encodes CASSLAEVGGTYGYTF.

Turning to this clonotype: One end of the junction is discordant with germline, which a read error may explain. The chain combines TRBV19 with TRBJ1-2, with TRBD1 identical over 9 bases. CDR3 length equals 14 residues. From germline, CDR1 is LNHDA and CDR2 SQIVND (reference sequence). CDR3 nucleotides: TGTGCCGGTAGTACCCGGGACAGGGTGAAGGGCTACACCTTC. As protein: CAGSTRDRVKGYTF.

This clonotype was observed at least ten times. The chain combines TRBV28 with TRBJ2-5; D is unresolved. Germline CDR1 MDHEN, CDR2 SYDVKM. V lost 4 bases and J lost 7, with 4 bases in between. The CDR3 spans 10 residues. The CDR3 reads CASSSVTQYF. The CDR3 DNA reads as TGTGCCAGCAGTTCTGTGACCCAGTACTTC.

Here the CDR3 reads CSARGDNEAFF. The CDR3 DNA reads as TGCAGTGCTAGAGGGGACAATGAAGCTTTCTTT. The genes are TRBV20-1 and TRBJ1-1, with a tentative D call TRBD1 (6 bases). Between the trimmed V and J ends, which lost 1 base and 7 bases, there was a span of 7 bases. The CDR3 covers 11 residues. The V gene's germline CDR1 is DFQATT and CDR2 SNEGSKA (reference sequence).

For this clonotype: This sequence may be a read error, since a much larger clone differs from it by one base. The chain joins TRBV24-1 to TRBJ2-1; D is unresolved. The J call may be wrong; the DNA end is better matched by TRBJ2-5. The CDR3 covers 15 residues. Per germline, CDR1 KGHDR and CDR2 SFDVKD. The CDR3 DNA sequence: TGTGCCACCAGTGGTAAGTCCCCGCTCCAAGAGACCCAGTACTTC. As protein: CATSGKSPLQETQYF.